This T cell receptor beta chain was identified in a study of blood T cell repertoires in COVID-19. Whole-study context: T cells, B-cell-depleted T cells, or PBMCs supplied cDNA or gDNA.

Source study methods: Estimation of nucleated cell counts was performed using reference gene primer amplification. Sequencing used immunoSEQ multiplex PCR; TCRdb keeps in-frame clones, though not all of them. That table furnishes V, J and clone size, whereas the DNA furnished D and trimming. The repertoire consists of roughly 100,000 clones, with 71% occurring once and the leading ten covering about 0.85%. This clone has only a few counts. This clonotype originated in a human donor with acute or convalescent COVID-19. The donor label of this sample is uncertain. Sequenced material: peripheral blood.

CDR3 nucleotide sequence: TGTGCCAGCATGGGACAGGGGATCCGCAATCAGCCCCAGCATTTT. Protein sequence: CASMGQGIRNQPQHF. The V call is TRBV2, the J call TRBJ1-5; TRBD1 aligns across 10 bases. With 7 bases clipped from V and 2 bases from J, the junction kept 5 bases outside the gene matches. The CDR3 sequence is 15 residues long. Germline CDR1 SNHLY, CDR2 FYNNEI.